This T cell receptor (beta chain) was identified during a study of spatial heterogeneity in lung cancer. CDR3 size: 12 residues. The germline gives CDR1 SGHTA, CDR2 FQGNSA. V lost 5 bases and J 6 bases, leaving 11 bases between the germline ends. TCRdb re-called the 5' RACE reads with MiXCR, one entry per CDR3 protein. In the table there are some 120,000 distinct CDR3 sequences, 12% of which are singletons. The time point was: blood at routine non-recurrence follow-up after resection. Sequencing was performed on whole RNA extracted from tumor and nontumor lung tissue, or from frozen PBMC, and the material was left unsorted.

This receptor was identified in a male donor with early-stage non-small cell lung cancer. The J gene is TRBJ2-7, the V gene TRBV7-2; D is undetermined. Specimen: PBMCs, collected at follow-up. The CDR3 coding sequence is TGTGCCAGCAGCCAAGAGCTCGGCGAGCAGTACTTC. Protein sequence: CASSQELGEQYF.